One sample yielded the 32 T cell receptor beta chains listed below, sequenced in a study of blood T cell repertoires in COVID-19. Measured with immunoSEQ multiplex PCR; TCRdb has only the in-frame clones, and not every one. This table has 100,000 or so clones, approximately 80% appearing once. The sample was peripheral blood. The receptors come from an elderly man with acute or convalescent COVID-19.

The V and J genes are TRBV5-1 and TRBJ2-7; tentative D call: TRBD2 (6 bases). The V gene lost 3 bases and the J gene lost 5 bases, with 24 bases spanning the gap. The CDR3 runs 17 residues. From germline, CDR1 is SGHRS and CDR2 YFSETQ. The CDR3 loop is CASSWGVHRPLINEQYF. In nucleotides, the CDR3 is TGCGCCAGCAGCTGGGGGGTGCACAGGCCCCTAATCAACGAGCAGTACTTC.

This chain links TRBV2 with TRBJ2-3, with 16 bases aligning to TRBD2. Germline loops: CDR1 SNHLY, CDR2 FYNNEI. The V segment lost 0 bases and the J segment 2 bases; nucleotides outside the gene matches: 11. The CDR3 sequence is 21 residues long. Written as DNA, the CDR3 is TGTGCCAGCAGTGAAGCCGGGACTAGCGGGAGGGCCCAGGAATTCACAGATACGCAGTATTTT. This translates into CASSEAGTSGRAQEFTDTQYF. Filled out from reference TRBV2 and TRBJ2-3, the complete variable domain reads EPEVTQTPSHQVTQMGQEVILRCVPISNHLYFYWYRQILGQKVEFLVSFYNNEISEKSEIFDDQFSVERPDGSNFTLKIRSTKLEDSAMYFCASSEAGTSGRAQEFTDTQYFGPGTRLTVL.

The rearrangement links TRBV7-9 to TRBJ1-2; the D is unclear. The V end lost 5 bases, the J end lost 5 bases, and 12 bases lay between the germline ends. Per the germline V gene, CDR1 is SEHNR and CDR2 is FQNEAQ (reference sequence). The CDR3 totals 13 residues. The CDR3 region has the DNA TGTGCCAGCAGCCCGCCGGCGGGTTATGGCTACACCTTC. It is translated as CASSPPAGYGYTF.

This sequence joins TRBV28 and TRBJ1-1; 7 bases are shared with TRBD1. The CDR3 is 13 amino acids. Losses at the gene ends were 7 bases for V and 10 bases for J; bases not matched to a gene: 12. Germline CDR1 reads MDHEN; CDR2 reads SYDVKM. The CDR3 loop is CASTSGDTGAAFF. Written as DNA, the CDR3 is TGTGCCAGCACCTCTGGGGACACAGGGGCAGCTTTCTTT.

The gene calls are TRBV28 and TRBJ1-5; perhaps TRBD1 as D (6 bases). The CDR3 has 15 residues. Germline CDR1 is MDHEN and CDR2 is SYDVKM. Trimming removed 5 bases at V and 2 bases at J, with 13 bases between. This CDR3 reads CASSKTGRGNQPQHF. CDR3 DNA: TGTGCCAGCAGTAAGACAGGAAGGGGCAATCAGCCCCAGCATTTT.

The chain carries TRBV30 and TRBJ1-1; tentative D call: TRBD1 (6 bases). CDR3 length: 10 residues. Per the germline V gene, CDR1 is GTSNPN and CDR2 is SVGIG (reference sequence). V gave up 4 bases and J gave up 8 bases, with 8 bases separating them. The CDR3 sequence is CAWTGTEAFF. For the CDR3, the DNA is TGTGCCTGGACCGGGACAGAAGCTTTCTTT.

The chain joins TRBV19 to TRBJ1-5; D ambiguous. CDR3 length equals 15 residues. The germline V gene has CDR1 LNHDA and CDR2 SQIVND (reference sequence). Deletions cut 5 bases from V and 0 bases from J, with 11 bases between. CDR3 protein: CASSAQRFSNQPQHF. CDR3 DNA sequence: TGTGCCAGTAGTGCGCAACGGTTTAGCAATCAGCCCCAGCATTTT.

This chain joins TRBV5-6 and TRBJ1-5; D possibly corresponds to TRBD1 (5 bases). The germline CDR1 and CDR2 sequences are SGHDT and YYEEEE. Trimming pared 4 bases from V and 3 bases from J, leaving 11 bases between. The CDR3 loop spans 14 amino acids. DNA for the CDR3: TGTGCCAGCAGCCAGGGACTCTTCAATCAGCCCCAGCATTTT. Translated, it gives CASSQGLFNQPQHF.

The J gene is TRBJ2-1, the V gene TRBV29-1; D perhaps matches TRBD2 (5 bases). V lost 7 bases and J lost 7, with 17 bases in between. Germline CDR1 and CDR2: SQVTM and ANQGSEA. CDR3 length: 13 residues. CDR3 protein: CSALGSSGNEQFF. The CDR3 DNA reads TGCAGCGCCTTAGGGAGCTCCGGAAATGAGCAGTTCTTC.

The chain couples TRBV15 to TRBJ2-1; no clear D. Trimming removed 4 bases from V and 4 bases from J, with 5 bases in between. CDR1 and CDR2 from the germline V gene are LNHNV and YYDKDF (reference sequence). The CDR3 runs to 12 residues. The CDR3 sequence: CATSKAYNEQFF. DNA for the CDR3: TGTGCCACCAGCAAAGCTTACAATGAGCAGTTCTTC. Drawing the rest from reference TRBV15 and TRBJ2-1, the complete variable domain is DAMVIQNPRYQVTQFGKPVTLSCSQTLNHNVMYWYQQKSSQAPKLLFHYYDKDFNNEADTPDNFQSRRPNTSFCFLDIRSPGLGDTAMYLCATSKAYNEQFFGPGTRLTVL.

The gene calls are TRBV14 and TRBJ1-2; D uncertain. The germline V gene encodes CDR1 SGHDN and CDR2 FVKESK. Trimming shortened V by 1 base and J by 2 bases, and 5 bases separated the two germline ends. This CDR3 region has 13 residues. In DNA form, the CDR3 reads TGTGCCAGCAGCCAAGGGCTGAACTATGGCTACACCTTC. The encoded protein is CASSQGLNYGYTF.

V and J are TRBV4-2 and TRBJ2-2, with D hard to call. From germline, CDR1 is LGHNA and CDR2 YNFKEQ. Trimming took off 0 bases at V and 2 bases at J, with 13 bases between the two ends. This CDR3 has 17 residues. CDR3 sequence reads: CASSQDGAAANTGELFF. The CDR3 region has the DNA TGTGCCAGCAGCCAAGATGGCGCGGCAGCTAACACCGGGGAGCTGTTTTTT.

CDR3 DNA sequence: TGCAGCGTTGAAGTGGCCTTATGGCAGTTCTTC. This gives the protein CSVEVALWQFF. V usage is TRBV29-1 and J usage is TRBJ2-1; D gene unclear. The length of the CDR3 is 11 residues. V was cut by 1 base and J by 12 bases, with 10 bases left in between. The germline gives CDR1 SQVTM, CDR2 ANQGSEA.

The chain employs TRBV4-1 and TRBJ2-3; TRBD2 matches at 10 bases. Germline V gene data show CDR1 as MGHRA and CDR2 as YSYEKL. The CDR3 consists of 16 residues. V lost 2 bases, J lost 5 bases, and 7 bases stayed unmatched. The CDR3 protein is CASSQRLAGEGDTQYF. The CDR3 DNA reads as TGCGCCAGCAGCCAAAGGCTAGCGGGAGAAGGAGATACGCAGTATTTT.

The chain joins TRBV18 to TRBJ2-3, with 8 bases fitting TRBD2. The germline V gene has CDR1 KGHSH and CDR2 LQKENI. The CDR3 sequence is 15 residues long. V shed 4 bases, J shed 4 bases, and the junction held 7 bases outside the gene matches. The CDR3 protein is CASSQDSGMSDTQYF. The DNA for the CDR3 is TGTGCCAGCTCACAGGATAGCGGGATGTCAGATACGCAGTATTTT.

CDR3 sequence reads: CAWKTYKTGGSNSPLHF. The DNA for the CDR3 is TGTGCCTGGAAGACTTACAAAACAGGGGGCTCTAATTCACCCCTCCACTTT. The chain uses TRBV30 and TRBJ1-6; the match to TRBD1 covers 9 bases. This CDR3 is built from 17 residues. In germline, CDR1 is GTSNPN, CDR2 SVGIG (reference sequence). J was trimmed by 6 bases and V by 4 bases; bases with no gene match: 13.

The chain links TRBV28 to TRBJ2-1; TRBD2 agrees at 9 bases. Looked up from germline, CDR1 is MDHEN and CDR2 is SYDVKM. The CDR3 consists of 14 residues. V lost 7 bases and J lost 4; bases outside the gene matches: 5. DNA of the CDR3: TGTGCCAGCAAAGTAGCGGGAGAATACAATGAGCAGTTCTTC. It encodes CASKVAGEYNEQFF.

The chain links TRBV5-4 to TRBJ2-7; D may be TRBD2 (5 bases). Trimming pared 0 bases from V and 3 bases from J, leaving 10 bases between. CDR3 size: 14 residues. Per germline, CDR1 SGHNT and CDR2 YYREEE (reference sequence). The CDR3 sequence is CASSLGERIYEQYF. CDR3 nucleotides: TGTGCCAGCAGCTTGGGGGAGCGGATCTACGAGCAGTACTTC.

The CDR3 DNA follows: TGTGCCAGCAGTTTATGGGGGACAGGGCCCCTCCACTTT. Protein product: CASSLWGTGPLHF. V and J are TRBV28 and TRBJ1-6; 9 bases are a match to TRBD1. The CDR3 covers 13 residues. The germline CDR1 and CDR2 sequences are MDHEN and SYDVKM. J was trimmed by 13 bases and V by 0 bases; bases with no gene match: 1.

With regard to this clone: The same CDR3 arises from other DNA sequences in this sample as well. The chain links TRBV5-1 to TRBJ2-1; the D gene is possibly TRBD1 (5 bases). Looked up from germline, CDR1 is SGHRS and CDR2 is YFSETQ. CDR3 length: 15 residues. Deletions cut 4 bases from V and 0 bases from J, with 11 bases between. The CDR3 reads CASSLGQSSYNEQFF. The CDR3 nucleotides are TGCGCCAGCAGCCTAGGACAAAGCTCCTACAATGAGCAGTTCTTC.

The chain links TRBV29-1 to TRBJ2-5; TRBD1 is a possible D gene (6 bases). Per the germline V gene, CDR1 is SQVTM and CDR2 is ANQGSEA. The V and J ends lost 6 bases and 5 bases respectively, with 13 bases between them. The CDR3 loop spans 12 amino acids. The CDR3 bases are TGCAGCGTAAAAGGGGGTTCGGAGACCCAGTACTTC. This codes for CSVKGGSETQYF.

The chain is built from TRBV30 and TRBJ1-1; 8 bases match TRBD1. This CDR3 spans 15 amino acids. Germline V gene lookup returns CDR1 GTSNPN and CDR2 SVGIG (reference sequence). The J segment lost 0 bases and the V segment lost 0 bases, leaving 3 bases of the junction unmatched. The CDR3, as DNA: TGTGCCTGGAGTGTCGGACAGGGATTGAACACTGAAGCTTTCTTT. It codes for CAWSVGQGLNTEAFF. The full variable domain, in which reference TRBV30 and TRBJ1-1 provide the parts outside the CDR3, is SQTIHQWPATLVQPVGSPLSLECTVEGTSNPNLYWYRQAAGRGLQLLFYSVGIGQISSEVPQNLSASRPQDRQFILSSKKLLLSDSGFYLCAWSVGQGLNTEAFFGQGTRLTVV.

This clone showed up just once. The chain employs TRBV5-6 and TRBJ1-5; D not resolved. V gave up 0 bases and J gave up 4 bases, with 5 bases separating them. This CDR3 has 13 residues. CDR1 is SGHDT, CDR2 YYEEEE, per germline. The CDR3 DNA reads as TGTGCCAGCAGCTTGGGCAGGAATCAGCCCCAGCATTTT. Amino acid sequence: CASSLGRNQPQHF.

The gene calls are TRBV9 and TRBJ2-1; 9 nucleotides align to TRBD2. From germline, CDR1 is SGDLS and CDR2 YYNGEE. V gave up 0 bases and J gave up 5 bases; unmatched junction bases: 3. The CDR3 sequence is 15 residues long. In nucleotides, the CDR3 is TGTGCCAGCAGCGTAGGACTAGCGGACGACAATGAGCAGTTCTTC. Translated, it gives CASSVGLADDNEQFF.

In this sample, this clone turned up a few times. The chain has TRBV19 and TRBJ2-1; TRBD2 matches at 13 bases. This CDR3 region has 16 residues. The ends lost 3 bases at V and 8 bases at J; junction bases unmatched: 7. Germline V lookup: CDR1 LNHDA, CDR2 SQIVND (reference sequence). CDR3 coding DNA: TGTGCCAGTAGTATTAGGACTAGCGGGAGAAGCTATGAGCAGTTCTTC. The encoded protein is CASSIRTSGRSYEQFF.

The chain uses TRBV11-2 and TRBJ2-1; 7 bases align to TRBD2. With V trimmed by 6 bases and J by 1 base, 18 bases remained unmatched. CDR1 is SGHAT, CDR2 FQNNGV, per germline. This CDR3 comprises 19 residues. The CDR3 sequence is CASSRRSGGGPNSYNEQFF. The CDR3 nucleotides are TGTGCCAGCAGTAGAAGGTCGGGGGGAGGGCCAAATTCCTACAATGAGCAGTTCTTC.

V gene TRBV7-3 combines with J gene TRBJ2-5; D remains ambiguous. Trimming cost V 5 bases and J 4 bases, with 8 bases left between them. Looked up from germline, CDR1 is SGHTA and CDR2 is FQGTGA. This CDR3 has 12 residues. CDR3 loop: CASSQPGETQYF. CDR3 in DNA: TGTGCCAGCAGCCAACCAGGAGAGACCCAGTACTTC.

In this sample, this clone turned up a few times. V and J are TRBV6-5 and TRBJ1-1, with 8 bases aligning to TRBD1. The trim removed 6 bases at V and 5 bases at J, leaving 11 bases unmatched. Looked up from germline, CDR1 is MNHEY and CDR2 is SVGAGI. The CDR3 extends over 15 amino acids. Here the CDR3 reads CASRGNQRQGTEAFF. Here the CDR3 DNA reads TGTGCCAGCAGGGGTAATCAAAGACAGGGGACTGAAGCTTTCTTT.

This chain joins TRBV28 and TRBJ1-5, with TRBD1 matching over 7 bases. CDR3 length equals 15 residues. J gave up 2 bases and V 5 bases, and 6 bases lay outside the gene matches. The germline CDR1 and CDR2 sequences are MDHEN and SYDVKM. CDR3 amino acids: CASSGDRPGNQPQHF. CDR3 coding DNA: TGTGCCAGCAGTGGGGACAGACCCGGCAATCAGCCCCAGCATTTT.

The J gene is TRBJ2-3, the V gene TRBV7-3, with D unclear. The CDR3 totals 14 residues. Germline V CDR1 and CDR2: SGHTA, FQGTGA. Trimming stripped 2 bases from V and 2 bases from J, with 8 bases between. The CDR3 loop is CASSLAVNTDTQYF. The CDR3 coding sequence is TGTGCCAGCAGCTTAGCGGTTAACACAGATACGCAGTATTTT. Together with reference TRBV7-3 and TRBJ2-3, the CDR3 gives the full variable domain: GAGVSQTPSNKVTEKGKYVELRCDPISGHTALYWYRQSLGQGPEFLIYFQGTGAADDSGLPNDRFFAVRPEGSVSTLKIQRTERGDSAVYLCASSLAVNTDTQYFGPGTRLTVL.

The sample holds one count of this clone. This chain joins TRBV28 and TRBJ2-5, with TRBD1 identical over 7 bases. CDR3 length: 14 residues. Germline CDR1 reads MDHEN; CDR2 reads SYDVKM. The V and J ends lost 4 bases and 2 bases, in that order; junction bases with no gene match: 4. CDR3 amino acids: CASSSRTGQETQYF. The CDR3, as DNA: TGTGCCAGCAGTTCTCGGACAGGACAAGAGACCCAGTACTTC.

V gene TRBV5-1 combines with J gene TRBJ1-2; TRBD1 aligns across 9 bases. Per the germline V gene, CDR1 is SGHRS and CDR2 is YFSETQ. The CDR3 consists of 13 residues. Trimming took 4 bases from V and 6 from J; bases not matched to a gene: 4. The CDR3 sequence is CASSTGQGDGYTF. As DNA, the CDR3 is TGCGCCAGCAGCACGGGACAGGGCGATGGCTACACCTTC.